The TCR beta chain under discussion was sequenced for a study of identical twins. The study's findings and limits: Out-of-frame alpha sequences shared between twins exhibited an excess of low generation probability.

The CDR3 consists of 13 residues. Trimming cost V 9 bases and J 9 bases, with 15 bases left between them. Per the germline V gene, CDR1 is ENHRY and CDR2 is SYGVKD. A word on this clonotype: Its antigen is still unknown.

TCRdb re-derived calls from the 5' RACE reads in MiXCR, one entry per CDR3 protein. Of 1.5 million to 2 million distinct CDR3 sequences detected, 32% appear once; the ten largest clones hold under 0.35%. The chain links TRBV10-3 to TRBJ1-6; D is perhaps TRBD1 (5 bases). The source is a newborn girl in good health. The sample taken for sequencing was cord blood. The CDR3 DNA reads as TGTGCCATTAGTTCGGGGGACGGTTCACCCCTCCACTTT. The encoded protein is CAISSGDGSPLHF.